The 7 T cell receptor beta chains below were found in one sample sequenced in a study of blood T cell repertoires in COVID-19. The repertoire was sequenced with immunoSEQ multiplex PCR; TCRdb's copy has only in-frame clones and lacks some. Of more than 250,000 clones listed, over 75% are singletons. The sequencing input was PBMCs or T cells enriched from blood (not recorded which). Source of these receptors: a man in his thirties or forties who had recovered from COVID-19.

This chain connects TRBV6-5 to TRBJ1-5, with TRBD1 as a possible D gene (6 bases). CDR1 and CDR2 from the germline V gene are MNHEY and SVGAGI. CDR3 length equals 14 residues. Trimming took 5 bases from V and 7 from J, leaving 15 bases between them. The CDR3 sequence: CASSPNRDAQPQHF. The CDR3 DNA reads as TGTGCCAGCAGTCCTAACAGGGATGCCCAGCCCCAGCATTTT.

The CDR3 region is CASSQGGQENTEAFF. The CDR3 DNA is TGTGCCAGCAGCCAAGGGGGACAGGAGAACACTGAAGCTTTCTTT. The chain couples TRBV4-2 to TRBJ1-1, with 8 positions matching TRBD1. This CDR3 is 15 amino acids long. CDR1 and CDR2 (germline): LGHNA, YNFKEQ. After removal of 1 base from V and 1 base from J, the junction contained 2 bases not matched to a gene.

The genes are TRBV19 and TRBJ1-2, with 7 bases lining up with TRBD1. This CDR3 contains 12 residues. Germline trimming cut 8 bases from V and 6 bases from J; bases unmatched to any gene: 6. Germline V gene lookup returns CDR1 LNHDA and CDR2 SQIVND (reference sequence). The CDR3 loop reads CASSDRAHGYTF. CDR3 nucleotide sequence: TGTGCCAGTTCTGACAGGGCACATGGCTACACCTTC.

This rearrangement joins TRBV2 to TRBJ1-1; D gene unclear. The ends were cut back, 7 bases at V and 0 bases at J, with 12 bases in the middle. CDR3 length: 14 amino acids. Germline CDR1 SNHLY, CDR2 FYNNEI. The CDR3 loop is CASIKESLNTEAFF. The CDR3 DNA reads as TGTGCCAGCATCAAGGAGTCTTTGAACACTGAAGCTTTCTTT.

The V call is TRBV5-6, the J call TRBJ2-7; 10 bases match TRBD1. The length of the CDR3 is 15 residues. J was trimmed by 2 bases and V by 4 bases; bases with no gene match: 6. Germline CDR1 is SGHDT and CDR2 is YYEEEE. The CDR3 region has the DNA TGTGCCAGCAGCATAGGACAGGGGGGAACCTACGAGCAGTACTTC. Protein product: CASSIGQGGTYEQYF.

The chain couples TRBV11-2 to TRBJ2-7; 8 nucleotides agree with TRBD1. Germline CDR1 reads SGHAT; CDR2 reads FQNNGV. The V gene end was trimmed by 5 bases and the J gene end by 1 base; junction bases not matched to a gene: 7. This CDR3 is built from 15 residues. CDR3: CASSETGTGSYEQYF. The CDR3 DNA is TGTGCCAGCAGCGAAACCGGGACAGGATCCTACGAGCAGTACTTC.

The J gene is TRBJ2-3, the V gene TRBV9, with a weak D call TRBD2 (6 bases). The ends were cut back, 3 bases at V and 2 bases at J, with 13 bases in the middle. The CDR3 is 15 amino acids. Germline CDR1 is SGDLS and CDR2 is YYNGEE. In nucleotides, the CDR3 is TGTGCCAGCAGCGGGGAGGCACTCTCCACAGATACGCAGTATTTT. Translation gives CASSGEALSTDTQYF.